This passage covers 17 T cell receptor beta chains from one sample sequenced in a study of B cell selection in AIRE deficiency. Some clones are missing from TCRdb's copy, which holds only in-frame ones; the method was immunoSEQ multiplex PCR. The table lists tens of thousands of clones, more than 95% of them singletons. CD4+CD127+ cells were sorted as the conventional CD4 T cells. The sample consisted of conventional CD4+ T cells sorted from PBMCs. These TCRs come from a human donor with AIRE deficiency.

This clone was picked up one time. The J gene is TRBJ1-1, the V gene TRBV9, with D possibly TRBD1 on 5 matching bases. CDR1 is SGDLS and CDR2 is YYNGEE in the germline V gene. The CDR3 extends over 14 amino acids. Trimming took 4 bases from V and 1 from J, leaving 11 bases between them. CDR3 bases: TGTGCCAGCAGCCGGGGCGGGGAGAACACTGAAGCTTTCTTT. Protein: CASSRGGENTEAFF.

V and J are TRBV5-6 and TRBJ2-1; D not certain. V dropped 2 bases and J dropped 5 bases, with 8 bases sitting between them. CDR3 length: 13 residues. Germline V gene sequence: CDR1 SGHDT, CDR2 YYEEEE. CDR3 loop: CASSLQINNEQFF. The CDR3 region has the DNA TGTGCCAGCAGCTTACAGATCAACAATGAGCAGTTCTTC.

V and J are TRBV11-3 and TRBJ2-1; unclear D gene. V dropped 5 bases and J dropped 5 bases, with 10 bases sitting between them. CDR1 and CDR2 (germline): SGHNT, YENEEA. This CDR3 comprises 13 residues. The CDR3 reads CASSPLNNNEQFF. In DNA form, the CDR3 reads TGTGCCAGCAGCCCGTTGAATAACAATGAGCAGTTCTTC.

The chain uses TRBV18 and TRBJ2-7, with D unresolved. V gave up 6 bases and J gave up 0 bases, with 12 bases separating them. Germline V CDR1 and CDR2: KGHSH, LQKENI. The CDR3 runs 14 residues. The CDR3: CASSSDINSYEQYF. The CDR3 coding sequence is TGTGCCAGCTCGTCAGACATAAACTCCTACGAGCAGTACTTC.

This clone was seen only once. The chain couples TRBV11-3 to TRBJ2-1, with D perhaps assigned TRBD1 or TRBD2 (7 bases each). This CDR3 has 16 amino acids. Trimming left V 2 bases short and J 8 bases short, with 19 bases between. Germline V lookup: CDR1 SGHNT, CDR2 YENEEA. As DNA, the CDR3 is TGTGCCAGCAGCTTAAGGATGCAGGGGGGGTCGGATGAGCAGTTCTTC. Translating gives CASSLRMQGGSDEQFF.

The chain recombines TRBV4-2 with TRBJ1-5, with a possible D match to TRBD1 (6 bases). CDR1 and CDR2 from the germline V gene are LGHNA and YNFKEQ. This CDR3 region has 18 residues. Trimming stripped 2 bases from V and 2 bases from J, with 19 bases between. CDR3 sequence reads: CASSQSFNRVRGNQPQHF. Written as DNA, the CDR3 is TGTGCCAGCAGCCAATCATTTAACAGGGTACGTGGCAATCAGCCCCAGCATTTT.

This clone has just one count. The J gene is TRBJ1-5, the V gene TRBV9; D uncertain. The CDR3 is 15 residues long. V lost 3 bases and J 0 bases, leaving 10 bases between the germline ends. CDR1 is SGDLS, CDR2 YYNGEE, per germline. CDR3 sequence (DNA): TGTGCCAGCAGCGCCCGAGGAGATAGCAATCAGCCCCAGCATTTT. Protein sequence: CASSARGDSNQPQHF.

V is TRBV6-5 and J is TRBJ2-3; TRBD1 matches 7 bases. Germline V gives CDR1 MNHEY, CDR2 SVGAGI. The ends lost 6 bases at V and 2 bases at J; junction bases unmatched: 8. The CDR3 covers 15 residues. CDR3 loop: CASSSGGRITDTQYF. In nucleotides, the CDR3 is TGTGCCAGCAGCTCAGGGGGACGAATCACAGATACGCAGTATTTT.

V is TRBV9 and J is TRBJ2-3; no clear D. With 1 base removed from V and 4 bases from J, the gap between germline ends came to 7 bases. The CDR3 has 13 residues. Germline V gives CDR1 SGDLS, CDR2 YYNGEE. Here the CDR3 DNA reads TGTGCCAGCAGCGTATCCTTCCCAGATACGCAGTATTTT. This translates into CASSVSFPDTQYF.

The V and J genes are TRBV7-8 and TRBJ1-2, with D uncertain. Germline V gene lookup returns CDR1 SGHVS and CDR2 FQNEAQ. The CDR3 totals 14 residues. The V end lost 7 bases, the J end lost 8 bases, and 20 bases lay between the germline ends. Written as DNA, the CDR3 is TGTGCCAGCATTTCCCACCTCTCGGCCGGGGGCTACACCTTC. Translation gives CASISHLSAGGYTF.

The CDR3 region is CASSLGPGDSYEQYF. For the CDR3, the DNA is TGTGCCAGCAGTTTGGGGCCAGGGGACTCCTACGAGCAGTACTTC. The chain couples TRBV27 to TRBJ2-7, with D tentatively TRBD1 (6 bases). The germline CDR1 and CDR2 sequences are MNHEY and SMNVEV (reference sequence). The CDR3 contains 15 residues. Trimming stripped 3 bases from V and 0 bases from J, with 12 bases between.

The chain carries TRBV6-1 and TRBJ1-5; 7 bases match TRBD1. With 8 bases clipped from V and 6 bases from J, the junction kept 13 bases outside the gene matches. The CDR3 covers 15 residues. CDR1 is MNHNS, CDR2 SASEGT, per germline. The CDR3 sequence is CASSFLGGSSQPQHF. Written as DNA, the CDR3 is TGTGCCAGCTCTTTCTTAGGGGGCTCCTCTCAGCCCCAGCATTTT.

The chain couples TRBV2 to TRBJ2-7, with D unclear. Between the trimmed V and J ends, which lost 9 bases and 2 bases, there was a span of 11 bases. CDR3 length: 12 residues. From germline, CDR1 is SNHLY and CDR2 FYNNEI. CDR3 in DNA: TGTGCCAGTGGTCTATCCACCTACGAGCAGTACTTC. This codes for CASGLSTYEQYF.

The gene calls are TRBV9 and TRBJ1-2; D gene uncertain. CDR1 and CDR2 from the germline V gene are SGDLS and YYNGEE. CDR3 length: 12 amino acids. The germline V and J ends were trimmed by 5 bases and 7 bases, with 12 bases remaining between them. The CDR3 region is CASSREFSGYTF. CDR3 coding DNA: TGTGCCAGCAGTCGGGAGTTTAGTGGCTACACCTTC.

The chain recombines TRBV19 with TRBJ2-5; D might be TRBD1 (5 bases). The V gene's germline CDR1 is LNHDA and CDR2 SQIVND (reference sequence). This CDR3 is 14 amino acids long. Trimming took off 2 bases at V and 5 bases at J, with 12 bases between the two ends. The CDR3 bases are TGTGCCAGTAGTATATTCTTAGGGGTGGAGACCCAGTACTTC. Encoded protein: CASSIFLGVETQYF.

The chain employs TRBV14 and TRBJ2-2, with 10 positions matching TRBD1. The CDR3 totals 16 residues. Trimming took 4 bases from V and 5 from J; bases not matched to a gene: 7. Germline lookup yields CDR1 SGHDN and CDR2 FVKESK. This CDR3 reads CASSPFLGQGTGELFF. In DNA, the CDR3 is TGTGCCAGCAGCCCCTTCCTGGGACAGGGGACCGGGGAGCTGTTTTTT.

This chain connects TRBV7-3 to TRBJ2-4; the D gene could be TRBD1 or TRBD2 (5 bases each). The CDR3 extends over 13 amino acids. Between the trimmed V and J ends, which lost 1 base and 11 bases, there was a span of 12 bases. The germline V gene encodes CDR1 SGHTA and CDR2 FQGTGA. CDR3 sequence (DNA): TGTGCCAGCAGCTTAAGCCGGGACCACTTTCAGTACTTC. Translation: CASSLSRDHFQYF.